The T cell receptor (beta chain) described here comes from a study of shared clonotypes between healthy human individuals. The authors ran unsorted PBMC replicate PCRs on 300 ng DNA, tens of thousands of T cell genomes. Sequencing was performed with immunoSEQ multiplex PCR; in TCRdb, only in-frame clones are kept and a portion is missing. The repertoire has approximately 500,000 clones, 70% to 80% of them found once; the top ten carry around 12%. This CDR3 has 13 residues. Germline V gene data show CDR1 as SQVTM and CDR2 as ANQGSEA. Unmatched junction bases numbered 8, after V lost 6 bases and J lost 6 bases.

The sequence was collected from a woman aged 40 to 50 in good health. Some clones in this sample may be carry-over from other donors' samples. Sequencing was performed on PBMCs. The chain employs TRBV29-1 and TRBJ1-5, with 7 nucleotides matching TRBD1. The CDR3 spells CSVGGTAAQPQHF. The CDR3 DNA reads as TGCAGCGTGGGTGGGACAGCCGCTCAGCCCCAGCATTTT.